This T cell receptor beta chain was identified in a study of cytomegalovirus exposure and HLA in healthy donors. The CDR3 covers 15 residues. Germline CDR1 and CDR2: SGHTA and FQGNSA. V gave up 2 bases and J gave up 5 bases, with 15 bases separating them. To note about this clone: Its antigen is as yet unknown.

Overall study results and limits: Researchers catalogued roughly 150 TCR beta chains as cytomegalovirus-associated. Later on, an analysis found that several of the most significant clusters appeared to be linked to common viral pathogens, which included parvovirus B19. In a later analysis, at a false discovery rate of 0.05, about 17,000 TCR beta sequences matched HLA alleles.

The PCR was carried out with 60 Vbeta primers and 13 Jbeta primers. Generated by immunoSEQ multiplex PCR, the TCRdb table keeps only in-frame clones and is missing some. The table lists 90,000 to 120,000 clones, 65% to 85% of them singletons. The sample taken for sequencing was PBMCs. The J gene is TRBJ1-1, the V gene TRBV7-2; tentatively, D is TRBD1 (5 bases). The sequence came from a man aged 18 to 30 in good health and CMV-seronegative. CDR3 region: CASSLRDRGVTEAFF. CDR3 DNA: TGTGCCAGCAGCTTACGGGACCGGGGGGTTACTGAAGCTTTCTTT.